The T cell receptor beta chain described here comes from a study of cytomegalovirus exposure and HLA in healthy donors. Study overall: A prior study identified 120 million or so unique TCR beta sequences from 150 million to 200 million T cells. The study's findings and limits: Near-uniform donor sequencing depth was presumed by presence/absence analyses. HLA-A and HLA-B allele assignments for most subjects were reportedly predicted accurately using TCR beta sequences. Later analysis demonstrated an association between a missense DCLRE1C variant and TCR beta V- and J-gene trimming.

Trimming shortened V by 6 bases and J by 1 base, and 16 bases separated the two germline ends. Germline V gene sequence: CDR1 SGHRS, CDR2 YFSETQ. This CDR3 has 15 residues. Primers included in the PCR were 60 Vbeta and 13 Jbeta primers. Clones were read by immunoSEQ multiplex PCR, and TCRdb kept only the in-frame ones, dropping some. The data contain about 200,000 clones, more than 75% of them singletons. To note about this clone: Its antigen is unidentified.

V and J are TRBV5-1 and TRBJ1-2; D is unresolved. The sequence was obtained from a woman aged 50 to 60 in good health and CMV-seronegative. The sequenced sample was PBMCs. CDR3 in DNA: TGCGCCAGCACCCCGAGTCCAGGCGATAACTATGGCTACACCTTC. Translation: CASTPSPGDNYGYTF.